Listed below are T cell receptor beta chains from one sample, sequenced in a study of blood T cells in healthy people across ages. Using its own MiXCR run on the 5' RACE reads, TCRdb lists one record per CDR3 protein. This sample has 600,000 to 850,000 distinct CDR3 sequences; around 25% occur once, and the top ten carry more than 8%. These data also featured in a second study, about T cells of mothers and their children.

The sequenced material came from blood. The origin of the receptors is a boy between 10 and 17 years old in good health. The CDR3 runs from the conserved cysteine through the conserved F or W. Each record gives: V gene, J gene, D gene, clone size, CDR3 protein, CDR3 DNA. A D gene is named only where the DNA matches it firmly. Some rows have no size entry. The others give once, few or many, or a class for an expanded clone.

V: TRBV6-2/TRBV6-3; J: TRBJ2-1; D: TRBD2; size: -; CDR3: CASRRESSYNEQFF; DNA: TGTGCCAGCCGGCGGGAGAGCTCCTACAATGAGCAGTTCTTC
V: TRBV7-8; J: TRBJ2-3; D: TRBD1; size: few; CDR3: CASSLDPRDSRTDTQYF; DNA: TGTGCCAGCAGCTTAGACCCCCGGGACAGCCGCACAGATACGCAGTATTTT
V: TRBV29-1; J: TRBJ2-5; D: -; size: -; CDR3: CTIFHRTEGDQYF; DNA: TGCACCATATTCCATAGGACAGAAGGTGACCAGTACTTC
V: TRBV4-1; J: TRBJ2-7; D: -; size: -; CDR3: CASSHGLGRDGLEQYF; DNA: TGCGCCAGCAGCCATGGCCTCGGGCGGGATGGCCTCGAGCAGTACTTC
V: TRBV7-9; J: TRBJ2-1; D: -; size: -; CDR3: CASSSHAAPYNEQFF; DNA: TGTGCCAGCAGCTCCCATGCGGCCCCCTACAATGAGCAGTTCTTC
V: TRBV29-1; J: TRBJ2-1; D: TRBD2; size: -; CDR3: CSVEDSGLAYNEQFF; DNA: TGCAGCGTTGAAGATTCGGGACTAGCGTACAATGAGCAGTTCTTC
V: TRBV27; J: TRBJ2-4; D: -; size: -; CDR3: CASSSLDSSLAKNIQYF; DNA: TGTGCCAGCAGTTCGTTGGACTCGAGTCTAGCCAAAAACATTCAGTACTTC
V: TRBV10-2; J: TRBJ1-6; D: -; size: -; CDR3: CASSDRGGAPLHF; DNA: TGCGCCAGCAGTGACAGGGGAGGCGCACCCCTCCACTTT
V: TRBV29-1; J: TRBJ2-7; D: -; size: -; CDR3: CSVYWADEQYF; DNA: TGCAGCGTTTACTGGGCTGACGAGCAGTACTTC
V: TRBV6-5; J: TRBJ2-3; D: TRBD1; size: -; CDR3: CASSTGQEDTQYF; DNA: TGTGCCAGCAGTACCGGACAGGAAGATACGCAGTATTTT
V: TRBV7-3; J: TRBJ2-1; D: TRBD1; size: few; CDR3: CASSLGGQGGNEQFF; DNA: TGTGCCAGCAGCTTAGGAGGACAGGGGGGCAATGAGCAGTTCTTC
V: TRBV7-9; J: TRBJ2-7; D: TRBD1; size: -; CDR3: CASSQERGTGRHSYEQYF; DNA: TGTGCCAGCAGCCAAGAAAGGGGGACAGGACGACACTCCTACGAGCAGTACTTC
V: TRBV6-2/TRBV6-3; J: TRBJ2-3; D: TRBD1; size: -; CDR3: CASSLSGTGGSTDTQYF; DNA: TGTGCCAGCAGTTTATCCGGGACAGGGGGGAGCACAGATACGCAGTATTTT
V: TRBV5-1; J: TRBJ2-4; D: TRBD2; size: few; CDR3: CASSLAGGDLAKNIQYF; DNA: TGCGCCAGCAGCTTGGCCGGGGGGGACCTAGCCAAAAACATTCAGTACTTC
V: TRBV7-2; J: TRBJ2-1; D: -; size: -; CDR3: CASSLDGGKTYNEQFF; DNA: TGTGCCAGCAGCTTGGATGGGGGAAAGACCTACAATGAGCAGTTCTTC
V: TRBV5-1; J: TRBJ1-2; D: TRBD1; size: -; CDR3: CASSFVGTANYGYTF; DNA: TGCGCCAGCAGCTTTGTGGGGACAGCAAACTATGGCTACACCTTC
V: TRBV7-2; J: TRBJ2-5; D: -; size: few; CDR3: CASSLTFGETQYF; DNA: TGTGCCAGCAGCTTGACATTTGGGGAGACCCAGTACTTC
V: TRBV3-1; J: TRBJ1-4; D: TRBD1; size: -; CDR3: CASSQEQGVGEKLFF; DNA: TGTGCCAGCAGCCAAGAGCAGGGGGTCGGAGAAAAACTGTTTTTT
V: TRBV4-1; J: TRBJ2-7; D: TRBD2; size: -; CDR3: CASSQETSGTFGEQYF; DNA: TGCGCCAGCAGCCAGGAGACTAGCGGGACGTTCGGGGAGCAGTACTTC
V: TRBV6-2/TRBV6-3; J: TRBJ2-7; D: -; size: -; CDR3: CASSNSCRGEQYF; DNA: TGTGCCAGCAGTAACTCCTGCAGGGGCGAGCAGTACTTC
V: TRBV6-1; J: TRBJ1-2; D: TRBD1; size: -; CDR3: CASSRPARGSSGGNYGYTF; DNA: TGTGCCAGCAGTCGTCCCGCCCGTGGCAGTTCAGGGGGCAACTATGGCTACACCTTC
V: TRBV3-1; J: TRBJ1-2; D: -; size: -; CDR3: CASSQLTPRGYTF; DNA: TGTGCCAGCAGCCAGCTAACCCCCCGAGGCTACACCTTC
V: TRBV14; J: TRBJ1-2; D: -; size: -; CDR3: CASSHTTGPYGYTF; DNA: TGTGCCAGCAGCCACACCACTGGCCCCTATGGCTACACCTTC
V: TRBV19; J: TRBJ1-4; D: -; size: many; CDR3: CASQPSGNEKLFF; DNA: TGTGCCAGTCAACCTTCAGGGAATGAAAAACTGTTTTTT
V: TRBV29-1; J: TRBJ1-2; D: TRBD1; size: few; CDR3: CSVPGTGHYNYGYTF; DNA: TGCAGCGTCCCCGGGACAGGGCACTATAACTATGGCTACACCTTC
V: TRBV2; J: TRBJ2-7; D: -; size: -; CDR3: CAGQTGTYEQYF; DNA: TGTGCCGGACAGACAGGTACCTACGAGCAGTACTTC
V: TRBV28; J: TRBJ2-5; D: -; size: -; CDR3: CASSPTTGLQETQYF; DNA: TGTGCCAGCAGCCCTACGACAGGACTCCAAGAGACCCAGTACTTC
V: TRBV19; J: TRBJ1-6; D: -; size: -; CDR3: CASSIRGNSPLHF; DNA: TGTGCCAGTAGTATCAGGGGTAATTCACCCCTCCACTTT
V: TRBV4-3; J: TRBJ2-3; D: TRBD2; size: -; CDR3: CASSQSLTSGPDTQYF; DNA: TGCGCCAGCAGCCAATCCCTCACTAGCGGGCCAGATACGCAGTATTTT
V: TRBV12-3/TRBV12-4; J: TRBJ1-4; D: TRBD1; size: few; CDR3: CASSLADRGSKLFF; DNA: TGTGCCAGCAGTTTAGCGGACAGGGGTTCGAAACTGTTTTTT
V: TRBV3-1; J: TRBJ2-5; D: TRBD2; size: few; CDR3: CASSPETLARLKETQYF; DNA: TGTGCCAGCAGCCCAGAGACACTAGCGCGACTAAAAGAGACCCAGTACTTC
V: TRBV12-3/TRBV12-4; J: TRBJ2-4; D: -; size: -; CDR3: CASRTGTLVKNIQYF; DNA: TGCGCCAGCAGGACCGGGACATTGGTCAAAAACATTCAGTACTTC
V: TRBV10-2; J: TRBJ1-2; D: -; size: once; CDR3: CASSESGGPYGYTF; DNA: TGCGCCAGCAGTGAGTCTGGGGGACCCTATGGCTACACCTTC
V: TRBV3-1; J: TRBJ1-4; D: -; size: few; CDR3: CASSRRPTTTNEKLFF; DNA: TGTGCCAGCAGTCGACGACCGACCACAACTAATGAAAAACTGTTTTTT
V: TRBV11-2; J: TRBJ2-5; D: -; size: -; CDR3: CASSFSGPRGRETQYF; DNA: TGTGCCAGCAGCTTCTCCGGACCTCGCGGCCGGGAGACCCAGTACTTC
V: TRBV4-3; J: TRBJ1-4; D: TRBD1; size: few; CDR3: CASSHGRGIKLFF; DNA: TGCGCCAGCAGCCATGGCAGGGGGATAAAACTGTTTTTT
V: TRBV28; J: TRBJ2-7; D: -; size: -; CDR3: CASRAGFDEQYF; DNA: TGTGCCAGCCGTGCAGGGTTCGACGAGCAGTACTTC
V: TRBV12-3/TRBV12-4; J: TRBJ1-4; D: -; size: -; CDR3: CASSLGPGEVAEKLFF; DNA: TGTGCCAGCAGTTTAGGACCCGGGGAAGTTGCCGAAAAACTGTTTTTT
V: TRBV6-2/TRBV6-3; J: TRBJ2-2; D: -; size: -; CDR3: CASNPWNTGELFF; DNA: TGTGCCAGCAACCCATGGAACACCGGGGAGCTGTTTTTT
V: TRBV7-9; J: TRBJ1-2; D: -; size: -; CDR3: CASSLGQETYGYTF; DNA: TGTGCCAGCAGCTTAGGACAGGAAACCTATGGCTACACCTTC
V: TRBV9; J: TRBJ1-1; D: TRBD1; size: few; CDR3: CASSSRDRGVEAFF; DNA: TGTGCCAGCAGCTCCAGGGACAGGGGTGTTGAAGCTTTCTTT